This T cell receptor beta chain was profiled in a study of blood T cells in healthy people across ages. Then a second PCR, running about 6 to 12 cycles, was carried out with a sample-barcoded 5' primer and a J-beta primer mix. MiXCR, applied by TCRdb to the 5' RACE reads, yields one record per CDR3 protein. The sample lists almost 550,000 distinct CDR3 sequences, less than 25% occurring once. These records were also assigned to another study, of T cells of mothers and their children.

This sequence originates from a boy between 10 and 17 years old in good health. Sequencing was performed on blood.

The CDR3 DNA follows: TGCAGTGCTCCGCGCGGGGGGATCACAGATACGCAGTATTTT. Translating gives CSAPRGGITDTQYF. The genes are TRBV20-1 and TRBJ2-3; 8 bases are a match to TRBD2. CDR3 length: 14 amino acids. V trimming: 5 bases; J trimming: 2 bases; junction bases outside the gene matches: 6. Looked up from germline, CDR1 is DFQATT and CDR2 is SNEGSKA (reference sequence).